Many counts were recorded for the clone carrying this T cell receptor (beta chain). Its antigen remains unknown. The missing CDR3 end, 3 residues past where the read stops, is filled in from the germline J gene. The data stem from a study of T cell clonality in common variable immunodeficiency. General observations from the study: TCRbeta clonality was increased in CVID versus healthy controls.

The CDR3 extends over 12 amino acids. Trimming removed 0 bases at V and 9 bases at J, with 7 bases between. The germline V gene has CDR1 SGHTS and CDR2 YDEGEE. TCRdb keeps only in-frame clones here, not all; method: immunoSEQ multiplex PCR. The sample yields tens of thousands of clones, without any singletons. Sequenced input: peripheral blood mononuclear cells. The source is a person aged 18 to 75 in good health. The rearrangement uses TRBV5-8 and TRBJ1-5; no clear D. The CDR3 loop is CASSLGQSPQHF. The sequenced CDR3 bases are TGTGCCAGCAGCTTGGGTCAATCGCCC. The variable domain in full, with the rest retrieved from reference TRBV5-8 and TRBJ1-5, is EAGVTQSPTHLIKTRGQQATLRCSPISGHTSVYWYQQALGLGLQFLLWYDEGEERNRGNFPPRFSGRQFPNYSSELNVNALELEDSALYLCASSLGQSPQHFGDGTRLSIL.